This paragraph covers one T cell receptor beta chain sequence. These data are taken from a study of blood T cells in healthy people across ages. The authors ran a second PCR of roughly 6 to 12 cycles using a sample-barcoded 5' primer and a J-beta primer mix. TCRdb reanalysed the 5' RACE reads using MiXCR and keeps one entry per CDR3 protein. Among about 1.4 million distinct CDR3 sequences listed, roughly 64% were seen once. Germline V gene lookup returns CDR1 SEHNR and CDR2 FQNEAQ (reference sequence). This CDR3 spans 12 amino acids. This receptor was taken from a man aged 18 to 35 in good health. The gene calls are TRBV7-9 and TRBJ2-5; D uncertain. The DNA matches TRBJ2-7 better at its end, which makes the J call doubtful. Sequencing was carried out using blood. The CDR3: CASSPNTFEQYF. CDR3 sequence (DNA): TGTGCCAGCAGCCCGAACACCTTCGAGCAGTACTTC.